This is a list of T cell receptor beta chains from one sample in a study of human T cells and chemical hapten exposure. A single record per CDR3 protein comes from TCRdb applying MiXCR to the RACE reads. The sample lists a few hundred thousand distinct CDR3 sequences, about 6% occurring once. Sequenced material: whole blood, taken in connection with sensitization to the hapten diphenylcyclopropenone (DPC). Source of these receptors: a woman aged 18 to 35 with alopecia areata. Some clones in this sample may be carry-over from other donors' samples. The CDR3 runs from the conserved cysteine through the conserved F or W. A D gene is named only where the DNA matches it firmly. Clone size is shown for a subset of rows, as once, few, many or a class of expanded clone.

j_call clone_size v_call d_call cdr3_aa cdr3_nt
TRBJ2-1 few TRBV6-6 . CASSTPEGRDNEQFF TGTGCCAGCAGTACCCCGGAGGGGCGAGACAATGAGCAGTTCTTC
TRBJ1-5 . TRBV27 . CASRATGRARNQPQHF TGTGCCAGCAGGGCGACCGGGCGCGCCCGCAATCAGCCCCAGCATTTT
TRBJ1-5 many TRBV7-9 . CASSLAGTQPQHF TGTGCCAGCAGCTTGGCTGGCACCCAGCCCCAGCATTTT
TRBJ1-1 . TRBV28 . CASTSSGALGTEAFF TGTGCCAGCACTTCTTCAGGTGCGCTGGGGACTGAAGCTTTCTTT
TRBJ1-1 few TRBV2 TRBD1 CASRENLQGTEAFF TGTGCCAGCAGGGAGAACTTACAGGGGACTGAAGCTTTCTTT
TRBJ1-2 . TRBV18 . CASSPYKADYGYTF TGTGCCAGCTCACCTTATAAAGCAGATTATGGCTACACCTTC
TRBJ2-2 . TRBV7-2 TRBD2 CASSDRTSGGRNTGELFF TGTGCCAGCAGCGACCGGACTAGCGGGGGAAGGAACACCGGGGAGCTGTTTTTT
TRBJ1-6 many TRBV25-1 TRBD1 CASSARTGAEEAPLHF TGTGCCAGCAGTGCCCGGACAGGGGCAGAAGAAGCACCCCTCCACTTT
TRBJ2-5 . TRBV20-1 . CSASSSEETQYF TGCAGTGCTAGTTCATCAGAGGAGACCCAGTACTTC
TRBJ1-2 many TRBV4-2 . CASSQDMPGHYGYTF TGTGCCAGCAGCCAAGATATGCCGGGACACTATGGCTACACCTTC
TRBJ1-5 many TRBV5-1 . CASSLGGFGNQPQHF TGCGCCAGCAGCTTGGGAGGATTCGGCAATCAGCCCCAGCATTTT
TRBJ1-5 . TRBV4-3 . CASSQDGVLGPQHF TGCGCCAGCAGCCAAGATGGGGTGTTAGGACCCCAGCATTTT
TRBJ1-6 many TRBV28 . CASSPATFRVSPLHF TGTGCCAGCAGTCCAGCAACTTTCCGAGTTTCACCCCTCCACTTT
TRBJ2-2 few TRBV2 . CASIGTSTATGELFF TGTGCCAGCATCGGGACGTCAACGGCCACCGGGGAGCTGTTTTTT
TRBJ2-1 many TRBV11-2 TRBD2 CASSLVQTSGSRGEQFF TGTGCCAGCAGCTTAGTGCAGACTAGCGGTTCTCGGGGTGAGCAGTTCTTC